This is a list of T cell receptor beta chains from one sample in a study of blood T cell repertoires in COVID-19. Assay: immunoSEQ multiplex PCR; the TCRdb copy retains only in-frame clones and omits some. This table holds about 210,000 clones, just over 85% found once. Material: peripheral blood. These receptors all come from a man in his late teens or twenties with active or convalescent COVID-19. Both conserved end residues are trimmed from each CDR3. D genes are given only for firm matches.

J,D,V,CDR3
TRBJ2-3,TRBD1,TRBV30,AWDRGHTDTQY
TRBJ2-4,TRBD2,TRBV6-2/TRBV6-3,ASSFHTSGGRLLAKNIQY
TRBJ2-3,-,TRBV19,ASTRTGAGTDTQY
TRBJ2-2,-,TRBV19,ASRKLANANTGELF
TRBJ2-1,TRBD2,TRBV7-6,ASSLESGRNEQF
TRBJ2-1,-,TRBV7-7,ASSRYGEGDEQF
TRBJ2-5,-,TRBV18,ASSPLLDRQETQY
TRBJ1-5,TRBD1,TRBV27,ASSSGAGTGVNQPQH
TRBJ2-1,TRBD2,TRBV10-1,ASTRLAGDNEQF
TRBJ1-1,-,TRBV5-1,ASSLGFGEGLTEAF
TRBJ2-3,-,TRBV10-2,ASQAVWEYRVPASTDTQY
TRBJ2-7,-,TRBV7-6,ASSLLADPQGYEQY
TRBJ2-3,TRBD1,TRBV29-1,SVGPGQSTDTQY
TRBJ2-1,-,TRBV19,ASSVSGHYRQDEQF
TRBJ2-5,TRBD2,TRBV11-2,ASSYSGSGGETQY
TRBJ2-7,TRBD1,TRBV4-3,ASSPGQGLIYEQY
TRBJ1-1,-,TRBV9,ASSAGSSTEAF
TRBJ2-7,TRBD1,TRBV5-6,ASSPIDRDSYEQY
TRBJ2-7,TRBD1,TRBV28,ASSQGAYEQY
TRBJ1-1,TRBD1,TRBV5-1,ASSRQGGTEAF
TRBJ2-5,-,TRBV6-1,ASSEAGPETQY
TRBJ2-3,TRBD1,TRBV19,ASSIPGQGGTDTQY
TRBJ1-2,-,TRBV6-5,ASSYSSAQTYGYT
TRBJ2-3,-,TRBV24-1,ATSEPSGTPTSDTQY
TRBJ2-3,TRBD2,TRBV24-1,ATAVREGVDTQY
TRBJ1-1,-,TRBV29-1,SVEEWQGGTEAF
TRBJ2-7,TRBD1,TRBV2,ASSENPGGLYEQY
TRBJ2-1,TRBD1,TRBV12-3/TRBV12-4,ASSSGTVQF
TRBJ2-1,-,TRBV7-2,ASSLRLANEQF